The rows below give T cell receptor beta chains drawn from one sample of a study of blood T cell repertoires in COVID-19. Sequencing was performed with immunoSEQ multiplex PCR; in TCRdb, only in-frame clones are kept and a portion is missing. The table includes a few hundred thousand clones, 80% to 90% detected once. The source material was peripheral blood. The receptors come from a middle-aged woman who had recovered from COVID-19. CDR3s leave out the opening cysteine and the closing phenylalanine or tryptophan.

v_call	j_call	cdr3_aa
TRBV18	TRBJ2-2	ASSPRAANTGELF
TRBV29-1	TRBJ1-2	SVGAGGGSYGYT
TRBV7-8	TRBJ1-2	ASSLESFIDRGGYGYT
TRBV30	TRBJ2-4	AWSVGGSENIQY
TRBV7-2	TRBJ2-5	ASSSQGGVGAETQY
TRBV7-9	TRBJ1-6	ASSRQDSYNSPLH
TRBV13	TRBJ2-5	ASSLRAGGPGKTQY
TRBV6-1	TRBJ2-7	ASSEFGAHAGKQY
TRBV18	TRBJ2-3	ASSPGGGEDTQY
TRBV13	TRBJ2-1	ASSLGAGGPYEQF
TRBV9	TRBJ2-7	ASSVGTDSTYEQY
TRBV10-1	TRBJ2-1	ASSESPKSSYNEQF
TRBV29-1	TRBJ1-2	SVVRDNYGYT
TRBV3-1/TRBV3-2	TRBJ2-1	ASSQDSGWASGADQQF
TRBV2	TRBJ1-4	ASSETTTNEKLF
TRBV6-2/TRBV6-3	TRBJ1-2	ASSGRPNYGYT
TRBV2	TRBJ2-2	ASSEASAGVNTGELF
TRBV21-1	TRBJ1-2	ASKDYDRNYGYT